This T cell receptor (beta chain) was sequenced for a study of control samples from healthy donors and cancer patients. Germline CDR1 SGHVS, CDR2 FQNEAQ. The CDR3 runs 17 residues. V lost 2 bases, J lost 4 bases, and 17 bases lay in between. Libraries were prepared by immunoSEQ multiplex PCR; TCRdb keeps only in-frame clonotypes and omits some of them. The data show about 100,000 clones, around nine tenths seen once. This rearrangement joins TRBV7-8 to TRBJ2-2; possibly TRBD1 or TRBD2 for D (6 bases each). Sequences were obtained from blood. The origin of this receptor is a man aged 30 to 39 in good health. The CDR3 loop reads CASSLSRGAPGTGELFF. The CDR3 coding sequence is TGTGCCAGCAGCTTATCTAGGGGGGCGCCGGGCACCGGGGAGCTGTTTTTT.